This TCR beta chain was sequenced for a study of T cell repertoires in cytomegalovirus infection. Whole-study context: It can be stated that public TCR beta signatures indicated CMV infection as well as a matching HLA type. Study-level points and caveats: CMV-specific TCR beta clonotypes restricted by HLA-C dominated the ex vivo response.

TCRdb reprocessed the reads with MiXCR, giving one entry per CDR3 protein. The table includes fewer than 850,000 distinct CDR3 sequences, almost 30% detected once. Remarks on this clonotype: As yet, its antigen is unknown.

CDR1 MNHEY and CDR2 SMNVEV come from the germline V gene (reference sequence). This CDR3 spans 14 amino acids. V was cut by 6 bases and J by 6 bases, with 15 bases left in between. The sequencing used cultured CD8+ T cells from PBMCs, collected from culture after CMV antigen stimulation. The chain couples TRBV27 to TRBJ2-1, with D possibly being TRBD2 (9 bases). The TCR originated in a human donor in good health (CMV status not recorded). Some clones in this sample may be carry-over from other donors' samples. The CDR3 nucleotides are TGTGCCAGCAGGAGCGGGGGGACAGGCAATGAGCAGTTCTTC. This sequence encodes CASRSGGTGNEQFF.